This T cell receptor (beta chain) was retrieved from a study of cytomegalovirus exposure and HLA in healthy donors. The study's findings and limits: Subsequent analysis of the 100 to 150 validation repertoires found a tendency for first-cohort TCR clusters to co-occur. Among the CMV-associated chains, a few were confirmed in vitro as specific for CMV antigens. The study designated roughly 160 TCR beta chains cytomegalovirus-associated.

Donors were drawn from the approximately 120-subject validation cohort, separate from the approximately 640-subject first cohort. On this clone: What it binds is not known.

Here immunoSEQ multiplex PCR was the method, and the copy in TCRdb shows in-frame clones only, minus some. Altogether about 130,000 clones are present, roughly 89% being singletons, with the ten largest covering 2% to 2.5%. From germline, CDR1 is MGHDK and CDR2 SYGVNS. V dropped 7 bases and J dropped 4 bases, with 13 bases sitting between them. This CDR3 comprises 13 residues. V is TRBV25-1 and J is TRBJ1-1; the D gene is possibly TRBD1 (5 bases). The clonotype was recovered from a woman aged 18-29 years in good health and CMV-seronegative. The material sequenced was PBMCs. The CDR3 sequence: CASTFGGSTEAFF. The CDR3 nucleotides read TGTGCCAGCACCTTTGGGGGGAGCACTGAAGCTTTCTTT.